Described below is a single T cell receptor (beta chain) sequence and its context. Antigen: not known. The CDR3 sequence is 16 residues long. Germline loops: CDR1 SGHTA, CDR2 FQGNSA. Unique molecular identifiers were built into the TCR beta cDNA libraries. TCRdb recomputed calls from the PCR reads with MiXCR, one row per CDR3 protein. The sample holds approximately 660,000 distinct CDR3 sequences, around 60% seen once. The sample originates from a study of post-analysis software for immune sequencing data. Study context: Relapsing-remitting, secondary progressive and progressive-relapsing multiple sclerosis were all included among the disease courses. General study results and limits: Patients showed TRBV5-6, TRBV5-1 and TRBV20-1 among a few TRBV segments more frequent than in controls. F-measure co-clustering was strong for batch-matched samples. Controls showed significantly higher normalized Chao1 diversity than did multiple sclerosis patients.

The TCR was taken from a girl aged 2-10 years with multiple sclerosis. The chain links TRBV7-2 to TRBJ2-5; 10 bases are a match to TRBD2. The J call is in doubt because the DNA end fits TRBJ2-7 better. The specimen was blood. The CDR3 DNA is TGTGCCAGCAGCTTAGGAGCGGGGGGGAACCCCTACGAGCAGTACTTC. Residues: CASSLGAGGNPYEQYF.